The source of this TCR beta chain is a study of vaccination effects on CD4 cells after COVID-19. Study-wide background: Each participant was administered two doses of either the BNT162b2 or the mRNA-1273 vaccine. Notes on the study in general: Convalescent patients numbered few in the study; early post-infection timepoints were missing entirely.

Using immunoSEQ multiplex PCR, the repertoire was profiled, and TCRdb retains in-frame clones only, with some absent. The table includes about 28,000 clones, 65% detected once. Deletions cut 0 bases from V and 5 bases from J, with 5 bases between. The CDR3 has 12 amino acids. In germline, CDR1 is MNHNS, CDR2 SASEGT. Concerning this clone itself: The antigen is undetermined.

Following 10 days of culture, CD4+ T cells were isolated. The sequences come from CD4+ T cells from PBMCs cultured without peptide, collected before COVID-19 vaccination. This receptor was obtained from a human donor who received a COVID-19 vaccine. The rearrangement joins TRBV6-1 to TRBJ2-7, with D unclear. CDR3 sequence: CASSEARHEQYF. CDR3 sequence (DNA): TGTGCCAGCAGTGAAGCGAGACACGAGCAGTACTTC.